Shown below are 29 T cell receptor beta chains from a single sample sequenced in a study of memory CD4+ T cells and cytomegalovirus serostatus. Some clones are missing from TCRdb's copy, which holds only in-frame ones; the method was immunoSEQ multiplex PCR. The sample carries about 50,000 clones, approximately 78% recorded once. Single viable CD3+CD4+CD8-CD45RO+ cells were sorted as the memory CD4+ T cells. The material sequenced was memory CD4+ T cells from blood. The receptors shown here come from an adult in good health and CMV-seronegative.

CDR3 in amino acids: CASSLVRERYGNTIYF. In nucleotides, the CDR3 is TGTGCCAGCAGCTTGGTCCGGGAACGGTACGGAAACACCATATATTTT. V and J are TRBV5-6 and TRBJ1-3; D is ambiguous. Germline V gives CDR1 SGHDT, CDR2 YYEEEE. Trimming removed 0 bases from V and 4 bases from J, with 14 bases in between. The CDR3 sequence is 16 residues long.

The V and J genes are TRBV5-4 and TRBJ2-1; 11 bases agree with TRBD2. Germline CDR1 and CDR2: SGHNT and YYREEE (reference sequence). The CDR3 has 16 amino acids. The junction had 13 bases not matched to a gene; V was cut back by 5 bases and J by 9 bases. The CDR3 spells CASSYTSGSWVGEQFF. As DNA, the CDR3 is TGTGCCAGCAGTTACACTAGCGGGAGTTGGGTGGGTGAGCAGTTCTTC.

This clone occurred a few times. V usage is TRBV28 and J usage is TRBJ1-4, with D possibly matching TRBD1 (6 bases). The CDR3 is 14 amino acids. CDR1 MDHEN and CDR2 SYDVKM come from the germline V gene. Trimming took 3 bases from V and 4 from J, leaving 9 bases between them. Here the CDR3 reads CASSLAGVNEKLFF. CDR3 bases: TGTGCCAGCAGTTTGGCAGGGGTTAATGAAAAACTGTTTTTT. Supplemented by reference TRBV28 and TRBJ1-4, the full variable domain reads DVKVTQSSRYLVKRTGEKVFLECVQDMDHENMFWYRQDPGLGLRLIYFSYDVKMKEKGDIPEGYSVSREKKERFSLILESASTNQTSMYLCASSLAGVNEKLFFGSGTQLSVL.

The V and J genes are TRBV19 and TRBJ1-3; perhaps TRBD1 as D (6 bases). The CDR3 runs to 16 residues. The V end lost 6 bases, the J end lost 0 bases, and 15 bases lay between the germline ends. Per the germline V gene, CDR1 is LNHDA and CDR2 is SQIVND (reference sequence). The CDR3 DNA is TGTGCCAGTAGCGCCATGACAGGCCGCTCTGGAAACACCATATATTTT. Encoded protein: CASSAMTGRSGNTIYF.

J is TRBJ2-2 and V is TRBV5-4; D ambiguous. CDR3 size: 11 residues. Germline CDR1 and CDR2: SGHNT and YYREEE (reference sequence). V lost 2 bases, J lost 8 bases, and 4 bases lay in between. CDR3 sequence (DNA): TGTGCCAGCAGCTTTTTTGGGGAGCTGTTTTTT. It specifies CASSFFGELFF.

A few counts support this clone. The DNA of the CDR3 is TGTGCCAGCAGCCAAGGCAGGGGGAGCAATCAGCCCCAGCATTTT. Amino acid sequence: CASSQGRGSNQPQHF. The genes are TRBV14 and TRBJ1-5; 7 bases fit TRBD1. From germline, CDR1 is SGHDN and CDR2 FVKESK. The CDR3 is 15 residues long. Losses at the gene ends were 1 base for V and 1 base for J; bases not matched to a gene: 1.

The chain links TRBV9 to TRBJ2-7; the match to TRBD2 covers 14 bases. Per the germline V gene, CDR1 is SGDLS and CDR2 is YYNGEE. The CDR3 spans 19 residues. V trimming: 2 bases; J trimming: 6 bases; junction bases outside the gene matches: 16. The CDR3, as DNA: TGTGCCAGCAGCGTGGGACCGGGACTAGCGGGAGAAGGGGGCGGCGAGCAGTACTTC. Protein sequence: CASSVGPGLAGEGGGEQYF.

The rearrangement links TRBV11-2 to TRBJ2-5; 14 bases line up with TRBD2. Germline CDR1 is SGHAT and CDR2 is FQNNGV. The CDR3 runs to 17 residues. J gave up 4 bases and V 4 bases, and 8 bases lay outside the gene matches. CDR3 in amino acids: CASSSSGTSGRGETQYF. CDR3 nucleotides: TGTGCCAGCAGCTCCTCCGGGACTAGCGGGAGAGGAGAGACCCAGTACTTC.

This chain joins TRBV5-4 and TRBJ2-2; a weak D match, TRBD2 (6 bases). V was pared by 1 base and J by 7 bases, with 14 bases between. CDR3 length equals 15 residues. Germline V CDR1 and CDR2: SGHNT, YYREEE (reference sequence). CDR3 loop: CASSLKGRRDGELFF. CDR3 DNA sequence: TGTGCCAGCAGCTTGAAAGGACGGAGGGACGGGGAGCTGTTTTTT.

This clone has only a few counts. The CDR3, as DNA: TGTGCCAGCAGTTACGTACGGGAGAGGTACGAGCAGTACTTC. Translated: CASSYVRERYEQYF. The chain is built from TRBV6-6 and TRBJ2-7; the D gene is possibly TRBD2 (6 bases). The CDR3 consists of 14 residues. With 2 bases removed from V and 4 bases from J, the gap between germline ends came to 12 bases. In germline, CDR1 is MNHNY, CDR2 SVGAGI (reference sequence).

V gene TRBV19 combines with J gene TRBJ1-4; possible D gene TRBD1, 5 bases. Germline CDR1 LNHDA, CDR2 SQIVND (reference sequence). V dropped 3 bases and J dropped 8 bases, with 13 bases sitting between them. This CDR3 spans 14 amino acids. The CDR3 bases are TGTGCCAGTAGTATGGGCAGGGATGGAGAAAAACTGTTTTTT. The encoded protein is CASSMGRDGEKLFF.

J is TRBJ1-4 and V is TRBV29-1; D might be TRBD1 (5 bases). Trimming pared 7 bases from V and 4 bases from J, leaving 13 bases between. The CDR3 sequence is 13 residues long. CDR1 and CDR2 from the germline V gene are SQVTM and ANQGSEA. The CDR3 DNA reads as TGCAGCGCCGAGACAGCGGATAATGAAAAACTGTTTTTT. Encoded protein: CSAETADNEKLFF. The whole variable domain, remainder taken from reference TRBV29-1 and TRBJ1-4, is SAVISQKPSRDICQRGTSLTIQCQVDSQVTMMFWYRQQPGQSLTLIATANQGSEATYESGFVIDKFPISRPNLTFSTLTVSNMSPEDSSIYLCSAETADNEKLFFGSGTQLSVL.

In this sample, this clone turned up once. Written as DNA, the CDR3 is TGCAGCGCGTCAGACACGGGGAGTGAAAAACTGTTTTTT. This translates into CSASDTGSEKLFF. The chain employs TRBV29-1 and TRBJ1-4, with D unclear. Germline CDR1 and CDR2: SQVTM and ANQGSEA. V lost 7 bases to trimming and J lost 7 bases, with 16 bases between them. CDR3 length: 13 residues.

The rearrangement links TRBV28 to TRBJ2-4; D is perhaps TRBD1 or TRBD2 (5 bases each). Germline V CDR1 and CDR2: MDHEN, SYDVKM. Trimming took off 5 bases at V and 2 bases at J, with 10 bases between the two ends. The CDR3 has 14 amino acids. CDR3 bases: TGTGCCAGCAGTCTCGGGACGACCAAAAACATTCAGTACTTC. It is translated as CASSLGTTKNIQYF.

The CDR3 bases are TGTGCCAGCAGTGCAAGGGGGGAGGGCCCCGGGGAGCTGTTTTTT. Protein sequence: CASSARGEGPGELFF. The chain carries TRBV9 and TRBJ2-2, with TRBD2 as a possible D gene (7 bases). CDR3 size: 15 residues. Trimming took off 5 bases at V and 6 bases at J, with 17 bases between the two ends. CDR1 and CDR2 from the germline V gene are SGDLS and YYNGEE.

The rearrangement uses TRBV6-5 and TRBJ2-1, with 7 bases matching TRBD1. Trimming took 2 bases from V and 4 from J; bases not matched to a gene: 8. The germline V gene has CDR1 MNHEY and CDR2 SVGAGI. This CDR3 spans 16 amino acids. DNA for the CDR3: TGTGCCAGCAGTTACGGACAGGCCGGGCCTTACAATGAGCAGTTCTTC. Amino acids: CASSYGQAGPYNEQFF.

The chain joins TRBV4-1 to TRBJ2-2; D possibly corresponds to TRBD2 (5 bases). The ends were cut back, 2 bases at V and 5 bases at J, with 15 bases in the middle. CDR3 length: 16 residues. Germline lookup yields CDR1 MGHRA and CDR2 YSYEKL. The CDR3 protein is CASSQRGQAGTGELFF. The CDR3 nucleotides read TGCGCCAGCAGCCAAAGAGGGCAGGCGGGTACCGGGGAGCTGTTTTTT.

The CDR3 nucleotides are TGTGCCAGCAGCACAGGGGGTAAAACTAATGAAAAACTGTTTTTT. Protein sequence: CASSTGGKTNEKLFF. V usage is TRBV5-4 and J usage is TRBJ1-4; 8 bases fit TRBD1. This CDR3 has 15 residues. Trimming removed 4 bases from V and 1 base from J; junction bases left unmatched: 3. The germline CDR1 and CDR2 sequences are SGHNT and YYREEE (reference sequence).

The chain carries TRBV20-1 and TRBJ2-7; no reliable D call. V lost 3 bases, J lost 5 bases, and 8 bases lay in between. The V gene's germline CDR1 is DFQATT and CDR2 SNEGSKA (reference sequence). The CDR3 totals 11 residues. CDR3 residues: CSARGFDEQYF. In DNA, the CDR3 is TGCAGTGCTAGGGGATTCGACGAGCAGTACTTC.

This chain links TRBV28 with TRBJ2-1, with D unresolved. Deletions cut 7 bases from V and 6 bases from J, with 25 bases between. This CDR3 has 17 residues. Looked up from germline, CDR1 is MDHEN and CDR2 is SYDVKM. CDR3 protein: CASKTNSGTPSSNEQFF. CDR3 sequence (DNA): TGTGCCAGCAAAACGAATTCAGGTACCCCCTCGAGCAATGAGCAGTTCTTC.

This clone was detected a few times. The chain recombines TRBV2 with TRBJ1-2; no clear D. V shed 8 bases and J shed 6 bases, with 10 bases lying between them. From germline, CDR1 is SNHLY and CDR2 FYNNEI. This CDR3 region has 11 residues. In DNA, the CDR3 is TGTGCCAGCTCGAACAGTAATGGCTACACCTTC. This codes for CASSNSNGYTF.

The chain has TRBV11-2 and TRBJ1-5, with D hard to call. Germline V lookup: CDR1 SGHAT, CDR2 FQNNGV. This CDR3 spans 13 amino acids. V was cut by 0 bases and J by 3 bases, with 3 bases left in between. CDR3 sequence reads: CASSLEDNQPQHF. CDR3 DNA sequence: TGTGCCAGCAGCTTAGAGGACAATCAGCCCCAGCATTTT. Combining the CDR3 with reference TRBV11-2 and TRBJ1-5 gives the whole variable domain EAGVAQSPRYKIIEKRQSVAFWCNPISGHATLYWYQQILGQGPKLLIQFQNNGVVDDSQLPKDRFSAERLKGVDSTLKIQPAKLEDSAVYLCASSLEDNQPQHFGDGTRLSIL.

V gene TRBV7-9 combines with J gene TRBJ2-1, with D possibly matching TRBD1 (6 bases). This CDR3 spans 14 amino acids. V lost 7 bases to trimming and J lost 6 bases, with 16 bases between them. CDR1 is SEHNR, CDR2 FQNEAQ, per germline (reference sequence). CDR3 loop: CASTSWGLANEQFF. The CDR3 DNA sequence: TGTGCCAGCACTTCTTGGGGGCTCGCCAATGAGCAGTTCTTC.

The sample holds a few counts of this clone. The rearrangement uses TRBV7-2 and TRBJ2-7; a possible D gene is TRBD2 (5 bases). This CDR3 comprises 15 residues. The V gene lost 5 bases and the J gene lost 3 bases, with 17 bases spanning the gap. Germline V gives CDR1 SGHTA, CDR2 FQGNSA. The CDR3 sequence is CASSPVGVPYYEQYF. The DNA for the CDR3 is TGTGCCAGCAGCCCAGTCGGGGTCCCTTACTACGAGCAGTACTTC.

The chain joins TRBV18 to TRBJ1-5, with 7 bases that match TRBD1. Germline CDR1 reads KGHSH; CDR2 reads LQKENI. After removal of 8 bases from V and 7 bases from J, the junction contained 8 bases not matched to a gene. The CDR3 covers 13 residues. The CDR3 DNA reads TGTGCCAGCGCAAAGGGGGCAGAACAGCCCCAGCATTTT. Residues: CASAKGAEQPQHF.

V is TRBV19 and J is TRBJ2-7; D is perhaps TRBD1 (5 bases). The CDR3 is 14 amino acids. V was pared by 4 bases and J by 1 base, with 11 bases between. Germline CDR1 reads LNHDA; CDR2 reads SQIVND (reference sequence). CDR3 nucleotides: TGTGCCAGTAGTACCAGGGCCTCTTCCTACGAGCAGTACTTC. Protein product: CASSTRASSYEQYF.

The J gene is TRBJ2-7, the V gene TRBV6-1, with D possibly TRBD1 on 6 matching bases. There are 14 residues in the CDR3. Trimming pared 6 bases from V and 0 bases from J, leaving 12 bases between. CDR1 is MNHNS and CDR2 is SASEGT in the germline V gene. The CDR3 DNA is TGTGCCAGCAGAACAGGGTTGGGCTCCTACGAGCAGTACTTC. The encoded protein is CASRTGLGSYEQYF.

The rearrangement joins TRBV5-6 to TRBJ2-7; 8 positions match TRBD2. The ends lost 4 bases at V and 3 bases at J; junction bases unmatched: 15. CDR1 and CDR2 from the germline V gene are SGHDT and YYEEEE. The CDR3 runs to 17 residues. CDR3 sequence (DNA): TGTGCCAGCAGCCCAAGGGGGTGGGGAACTAGCGGCTACGAGCAGTACTTC. It is translated as CASSPRGWGTSGYEQYF.

V gene TRBV7-9 combines with J gene TRBJ2-5; 10 bases agree with TRBD1. Germline CDR1 and CDR2: SEHNR and FQNEAQ (reference sequence). CDR3 size: 16 residues. The V segment lost 1 base and the J segment 7 bases; nucleotides outside the gene matches: 9. The CDR3 nucleotides are TGTGCCAGCAGCTTAGGGACAGGGGGGTACCGGGGGACCCAGTACTTC. Amino acid sequence: CASSLGTGGYRGTQYF.